Described below is a single T cell receptor (beta chain) sequence and its context. Original analysis: Quantification of nucleated cells was approximated via reference gene primer amplification. Clones were sequenced by immunoSEQ multiplex PCR, and TCRdb holds only the in-frame ones, with some missing. V and J calls plus clone size are reproduced from that table; the DNA served to infer D and trimming. The repertoire consists of some 76,000 clones, with more than 85% occurring once and the leading ten covering less than 0.65%. The data were taken from a study of blood T cell repertoires in COVID-19. For the study at large: Collection of acute and convalescent COVID-19 samples took place in the United States, Italy and Spain. T cells, B-cell-depleted T cells, or PBMCs supplied cDNA or gDNA.

The germline V gene has CDR1 MNHNS and CDR2 SASEGT. Losses at the gene ends were 3 bases for V and 7 bases for J; bases not matched to a gene: 13. The CDR3 runs to 17 residues. Source material: peripheral blood. This sequence originates from a man aged 60-69 years with acute or convalescent COVID-19. This sequence joins TRBV6-1 and TRBJ1-3; 9 positions agree with TRBD1. The CDR3 loop is CASSDPRGTGQGNTIYF. DNA of the CDR3: TGTGCCAGCAGTGACCCCCGAGGGACAGGGCAGGGGAACACCATATATTTT.